This T cell receptor (beta chain) was profiled in a study of blood T cell repertoires in COVID-19. Donors were grouped by their self-reported clinical history. This clone was seen a few times. The J segment lost 2 bases and the V segment lost 2 bases, leaving 3 bases of the junction unmatched. The CDR3 totals 15 residues. Per the germline V gene, CDR1 is KGHSH and CDR2 is LQKENI. In the authors' methods: Amplification of reference gene primers provided the estimated nucleated cell counts. Assay used: immunoSEQ multiplex PCR; TCRdb lists only in-frame clones, some missing. V, J and clone size derive from that table, while D and trimming were established from the DNA sequence. Among 250,000 to 300,000 clones listed, approximately 90% were seen once.

Sample: PBMCs or T cells enriched from blood (not recorded which). The receptor comes from a woman aged 30 to 39 who had recovered from COVID-19. The gene calls are TRBV18 and TRBJ2-7; the match to TRBD2 covers 10 bases. As DNA, the CDR3 is TGTGCCAGCTCACCAACTAGCGGGATGCCCTACGAGCAGTACTTC. This sequence encodes CASSPTSGMPYEQYF.